This TCR beta chain was sequenced for a study of vaccination and CD4 T cells after COVID-19. About the research overall: As control conditions, cultures were given either a CEFX pool serving as positive control, an HIV-1 Nef pool, or no peptide at all. Study findings and constraints: Recorded median SARS-CoV-2-reactive clonotype numbers increased from about 20 to 38 without reaching significance.

This clonotype occurred once. Its target is not known. Scientists ran DNA taken from cultured CD4+ T cells through the Oncomine TCR Beta short-read assay for sequencing. Each CDR3 protein is one row after TCRdb ran MiXCR on the PCR reads. This table holds roughly 3,700 distinct CDR3 sequences, approximately 40% found once. Sample treatment: approximately 10-day PBMC culture with coronavirus spike peptide pools or control peptides (ViraFEST assay). Looked up from germline, CDR1 is SNHLY and CDR2 is FYNNEI. The CDR3 loop spans 10 amino acids. V was pared by 8 bases and J by 12 bases, with 5 bases of the junction left unmatched.

The rearrangement joins TRBV2 to TRBJ2-7; 9 nucleotides align to TRBD1. This TCR came from a human donor who had recovered from COVID-19. Sequenced: CD4+ T cells from blood, cultured in vitro. CDR3 amino acids: CASGGQGPYF. The CDR3 DNA reads TGTGCCAGCGGGGGACAGGGACCGTACTTC. Using reference TRBV2 and TRBJ2-7 for the parts outside the CDR3, the full variable domain is EPEVTQTPSHQVTQMGQEVILRCVPISNHLYFYWYRQILGQKVEFLVSFYNNEISEKSEIFDDQFSVERPDGSNFTLKIRSTKLEDSAMYFCASGGQGPYFGPGTRLTVT.